This paragraph covers one TCR beta chain sequence. Its antigen is unknown. This entry is derived from a study of T cell responses to AZD1222 COVID-19 vaccine. Background on the study: Second-dose groups at about 4 or about 12 weeks were pooled.

Germline CDR1 is LGHNA and CDR2 is YNFKEQ. The ends lost 2 bases at V and 3 bases at J; junction bases unmatched: 10. The CDR3 extends over 17 amino acids. The table came from immunoSEQ multiplex PCR; TCRdb's copy has only in-frame clones and leaves some out. This sample has around 83,000 clones, with roughly 84% found just once. Study findings and constraints: Donors were mostly white British, more females; clonal diversity possibly underestimated.

The rearrangement joins TRBV4-2 to TRBJ1-3; 7 positions match TRBD1. This receptor was identified in an adult in good health. The sequences come from peripheral blood, collected on day 0 of AZD1222 vaccination. The CDR3 spells CASSQLYVTGDGNTIYF. DNA of the CDR3: TGTGCCAGCAGCCAATTATATGTCACAGGGGATGGAAACACCATATATTTT.